These 23 T cell receptor beta chains were all obtained from the same sample, sequenced in a study of control samples from healthy donors and cancer patients. The data were produced by immunoSEQ multiplex PCR, yet TCRdb's version contains in-frame clones alone and is incomplete. The table has about 110,000 clones, roughly 79% seen once. Sequencing was carried out using blood. These receptors came from a man aged 18 to 29 in good health.

The CDR3 coding sequence is TGTGCCAGCAGCCAAGTCAACAGCGCCGGCGAGCAGTTCTTC. This translates into CASSQVNSAGEQFF. The chain joins TRBV14 to TRBJ2-1; D is ambiguous. Germline V lookup: CDR1 SGHDN, CDR2 FVKESK. The germline V and J ends were trimmed by 1 base and 10 bases, with 14 bases remaining between them. The CDR3 length is 14 residues. Filled out from reference TRBV14 and TRBJ2-1, the complete variable domain reads EAGVTQFPSHSVIEKGQTVTLRCDPISGHDNLYWYRRVMGKEIKFLLHFVKESKQDESGMPNNRFLAERTGGTYSTLKVQPAELEDSGVYFCASSQVNSAGEQFFGPGTRLTVL.

The chain combines TRBV4-1 with TRBJ1-5, with 9 bases that match TRBD1. Per germline, CDR1 MGHRA and CDR2 YSYEKL. The CDR3 spans 16 residues. The ends lost 0 bases at V and 1 base at J; junction bases unmatched: 1. For the CDR3, the DNA is TGCGCCAGCAGCCAAGAGGGACAGGGAAGCAATCAGCCCCAGCATTTT. It yields the protein CASSQEGQGSNQPQHF.

The chain couples TRBV2 to TRBJ1-3; possible D gene TRBD1, 6 bases. The germline V gene encodes CDR1 SNHLY and CDR2 FYNNEI. V was shortened by 10 bases and J by 4 bases, with 14 bases between the two germline ends. The length of the CDR3 is 13 residues. The CDR3 DNA reads TGTGCCACCAGGGGTGATGGCGGAAACACCATATATTTT. It translates to CATRGDGGNTIYF.

The rearrangement joins TRBV4-1 to TRBJ1-5; a weak D match, TRBD1 (5 bases). CDR1 is MGHRA and CDR2 is YSYEKL in the germline V gene. Trimming took 4 bases from V and 6 from J, leaving 13 bases between them. This CDR3 spans 14 amino acids. For the CDR3, the DNA is TGCGCCAGCAGCCCCGTGGGGGGGGGTCAGCCCCAGCATTTT. Translating gives CASSPVGGGQPQHF.

This chain links TRBV6-5 with TRBJ1-4; weak D call: TRBD1 (5 bases). Germline values: CDR1 MNHEY, CDR2 SVGAGI. The CDR3 spans 16 residues. V was cut by 1 base and J by 7 bases, with 16 bases left in between. CDR3 sequence (DNA): TGTGCCAGCAGTTACTACTCCCCAGGGAAGGGTGAAAAACTGTTTTTT. This gives the protein CASSYYSPGKGEKLFF.

V and J are TRBV7-8 and TRBJ2-7; 8 bases are a match to TRBD1. This CDR3 spans 16 amino acids. J gave up 2 bases and V 5 bases, and 11 bases lay outside the gene matches. Germline-derived CDR1 and CDR2 are SGHVS and FQNEAQ. CDR3 loop: CASSLEGGQEPYEQYF. CDR3 nucleotide sequence: TGTGCCAGCAGCCTCGAAGGGGGACAGGAGCCCTACGAGCAGTACTTC. The full variable domain, its missing parts supplied by reference TRBV7-8 and TRBJ2-7, is GAGVSQSPRYKVAKRGQDVALRCDPISGHVSLFWYQQALGQGPEFLTYFQNEAQLDKSGLPSDRFFAERPEGSVSTLKIQRTQQEDSAVYLCASSLEGGQEPYEQYFGPGTRLTVT.

The CDR3 loop is CASSVAIGGNYGYTF. The CDR3 DNA reads as TGTGCCAGCAGCGTAGCTATTGGGGGGAACTATGGCTACACCTTC. The chain couples TRBV9 to TRBJ1-2; weak D call: TRBD1 (5 bases). In germline, CDR1 is SGDLS, CDR2 YYNGEE. The V end was cut by 0 bases, the J end by 2 bases, with 11 bases between. This CDR3 comprises 15 residues.

J is TRBJ2-5 and V is TRBV6-5; 12 nucleotides line up with TRBD2. Per the germline V gene, CDR1 is MNHEY and CDR2 is SVGAGI. V shed 6 bases and J 5 bases; nucleotides not matched to a gene: 7. The CDR3 has 15 residues. CDR3 sequence (DNA): TGTGCCAGCAGACTAGCGGGGGGCCCTTGGGAGACCCAGTACTTC. Translation: CASRLAGGPWETQYF.

The chain couples TRBV19 to TRBJ1-4; possibly TRBD1 for D (5 bases). The length of the CDR3 is 14 residues. Germline CDR1 reads LNHDA; CDR2 reads SQIVND (reference sequence). V lost 5 bases to trimming and J lost 3 bases, with 10 bases between them. As DNA, the CDR3 is TGTGCCAGTAGTCCACCGGGACCTAATGAAAAACTGTTTTTT. Translating it yields CASSPPGPNEKLFF.

A single count supports this clone. J is TRBJ1-4 and V is TRBV25-1; D gene ambiguous. The CDR3 sequence is 14 residues long. CDR1 and CDR2 (germline): MGHDK, SYGVNS. V was pared by 1 base and J by 8 bases, with 11 bases between. CDR3 protein: CASSELHSWEKLFF. CDR3 DNA sequence: TGTGCCAGCAGTGAATTGCACAGTTGGGAAAAACTGTTTTTT.

The chain uses TRBV29-1 and TRBJ1-1; the D gene is possibly TRBD1 (6 bases). The V end lost 2 bases, the J end lost 7 bases, and 17 bases lay between the germline ends. CDR3 size: 14 residues. Germline V gene lookup returns CDR1 SQVTM and CDR2 ANQGSEA. CDR3 sequence: CSVEISLIGGEAFF. In nucleotides, the CDR3 is TGCAGCGTTGAAATCTCTTTGATAGGGGGTGAAGCTTTCTTT.

As to this clone: The same CDR3 also results from other DNA sequences found in this sample. This chain links TRBV10-3 with TRBJ2-2; TRBD2 matches 15 bases. Germline V CDR1 and CDR2: ENHRY, SYGVKD. Trimming at V came to 8 bases and at J to 8 bases, leaving 12 bases not matched to a gene. CDR3 size: 17 residues. CDR3 DNA: TGTGCCATCCGGAGGACTAGCGGGGGGGCCGAGACAGGGGAGCTGTTTTTT. Amino acids: CAIRRTSGGAETGELFF.

This clone was found once. V and J are TRBV27 and TRBJ1-2; the D gene is possibly TRBD1 (5 bases). V shed 6 bases and J shed 2 bases, with 16 bases lying between them. Germline V gene sequence: CDR1 MNHEY, CDR2 SMNVEV (reference sequence). The CDR3 has 15 residues. The CDR3 DNA sequence: TGTGCCAGCAGACGATCAGGGATGGAGAACTATGGCTACACCTTC. Translated: CASRRSGMENYGYTF.

This chain joins TRBV27 and TRBJ1-2; tentatively, D is TRBD1 (6 bases). CDR1 MNHEY and CDR2 SMNVEV come from the germline V gene (reference sequence). V gave up 3 bases and J gave up 7 bases, with 12 bases separating them. CDR3 length equals 13 residues. The CDR3 DNA follows: TGTGCCAGCAGTTTTAACAGGGTTGCTGGCTACACCTTC. Protein product: CASSFNRVAGYTF.

The chain combines TRBV6-8 with TRBJ2-5, with TRBD2 as a possible D gene (6 bases). Deletions cut 6 bases from V and 4 bases from J, with 27 bases between. Germline CDR1 reads MNHGY; CDR2 reads SAAAGT. The CDR3 consists of 18 residues. The CDR3 DNA reads TGTGCCAGCAGCTTAACGACGCTCGGGACTTTCCCGCCAGAGACCCAGTACTTC. It yields the protein CASSLTTLGTFPPETQYF.

The genes are TRBV5-6 and TRBJ2-5; no clear D. Trimming shortened V by 3 bases and J by 5 bases, and 11 bases separated the two germline ends. The CDR3 has 13 residues. Germline lookup yields CDR1 SGHDT and CDR2 YYEEEE. The DNA of the CDR3 is TGTGCCAGCAGCTCAGAGTCCGAGGAGACCCAGTACTTC. It yields the protein CASSSESEETQYF.

The V gene is TRBV11-2, the J gene TRBJ2-7; D unclear. Trimming took off 3 bases at V and 4 bases at J, with 7 bases between the two ends. The length of the CDR3 is 12 residues. Germline V gives CDR1 SGHAT, CDR2 FQNNGV. The CDR3 spells CASSFGRYEQYF. The CDR3 DNA sequence: TGTGCCAGCAGCTTTGGACGTTACGAGCAGTACTTC.

The chain combines TRBV2 with TRBJ2-2; D unresolved. The CDR3 extends over 15 amino acids. V lost 0 bases and J 1 base, leaving 6 bases between the germline ends. The germline CDR1 and CDR2 sequences are SNHLY and FYNNEI. CDR3 nucleotides: TGTGCCAGCAGTGAAGCGAAGCGGAACACCGGGGAGCTGTTTTTT. Amino acid sequence: CASSEAKRNTGELFF.

This sequence joins TRBV7-8 and TRBJ1-6, with D unresolved. The length of the CDR3 is 14 residues. V dropped 1 base and J dropped 14 bases, with 15 bases sitting between them. Germline CDR1 and CDR2: SGHVS and FQNEAQ. The CDR3 reads CASSLDPSPATLHF. CDR3 DNA: TGTGCCAGCAGCTTAGACCCCTCCCCCGCCACCCTCCACTTT.

The chain has TRBV5-5 and TRBJ1-1; D perhaps matches TRBD1 (6 bases). Germline V CDR1 and CDR2: SGHKS, YYEKEE (reference sequence). The CDR3 runs 14 residues. Trimming removed 2 bases at V and 4 bases at J, with 12 bases between. CDR3 sequence: CASSLGGMGTEAFF. CDR3 bases: TGTGCCAGCAGCTTAGGGGGTATGGGCACTGAAGCTTTCTTT.

V and J are TRBV27 and TRBJ1-3, with TRBD1 as a possible D gene (5 bases). V was clipped by 4 bases and J by 2 bases, with 9 bases between them. Germline V gene lookup returns CDR1 MNHEY and CDR2 SMNVEV (reference sequence). CDR3 size: 14 residues. DNA of the CDR3: TGTGCCAGCAGTTCGAGGGGCACTGGAAACACCATATATTTT. Protein product: CASSSRGTGNTIYF.

The chain links TRBV6-5 to TRBJ2-5, with 9 positions matching TRBD2. The length of the CDR3 is 16 residues. The V gene end was trimmed by 0 bases and the J gene end by 5 bases; junction bases not matched to a gene: 7. Germline V CDR1 and CDR2: MNHEY, SVGAGI. The CDR3 reads CASSYSTSGTRETQYF. CDR3 nucleotide sequence: TGTGCCAGCAGTTACTCGACTAGCGGAACGCGGGAGACCCAGTACTTC.

The rearrangement links TRBV28 to TRBJ1-2; 7 nucleotides match TRBD1. The length of the CDR3 is 15 residues. Looked up from germline, CDR1 is MDHEN and CDR2 is SYDVKM. The J segment lost 0 bases and the V segment lost 5 bases, leaving 6 bases of the junction unmatched. The CDR3: CASSPSQGTNYGYTF. The CDR3 nucleotides read TGTGCCAGCAGTCCTTCACAGGGGACTAACTATGGCTACACCTTC.